One sample yielded the 5 T cell receptor beta chains listed below, sequenced in a study of T cell responses to AZD1222 COVID-19 vaccine. Clones were sequenced by immunoSEQ multiplex PCR, and TCRdb holds only the in-frame ones, with some missing. This table has about 140,000 clones, 85% to 95% appearing once. The sequencing here drew on peripheral blood, taken 28 days after the second AZD1222 dose. These TCRs come from an adult who received the AZD1222 COVID-19 vaccine.

V usage is TRBV7-6 and J usage is TRBJ2-2; D is unresolved. The CDR3 runs 14 residues. Deletions cut 1 base from V and 6 bases from J, with 9 bases between. Per the germline V gene, CDR1 is SGHVS and CDR2 is FNYEAQ. The DNA for the CDR3 is TGTGCCAGCAGCTTAGTTGTAGGCGCCGGGGAGCTGTTTTTT. This codes for CASSLVVGAGELFF.

The chain uses TRBV9 and TRBJ2-7, with TRBD2 as a possible D gene (6 bases). The CDR3 contains 13 residues. CDR1 and CDR2 from the germline V gene are SGDLS and YYNGEE. Trimming pared 8 bases from V and 3 bases from J, leaving 15 bases between. The chain's CDR3 is CASSAGLGYEQYF. The CDR3 DNA follows: TGTGCCAGTTCTGCGGGGTTGGGCTACGAGCAGTACTTC.

The chain recombines TRBV4-1 with TRBJ2-6, with D possibly being TRBD1 (6 bases). V lost 4 bases and J lost 2, with 12 bases in between. Germline V gives CDR1 MGHRA, CDR2 YSYEKL. The CDR3 consists of 16 residues. CDR3 sequence (DNA): TGCGCCAGCAGCCCGATACGGACAGCTGGGGCCAACGTCCTGACTTTC. Amino acid sequence: CASSPIRTAGANVLTF.

This chain connects TRBV7-3 to TRBJ2-3, with a weak D call TRBD2 (5 bases). Germline V gene sequence: CDR1 SGHTA, CDR2 FQGTGA. The CDR3 spans 16 residues. The V gene lost 5 bases and the J gene lost 0 bases, with 15 bases spanning the gap. CDR3 DNA sequence: TGTGCCAGCAGCCCCCGAGGGCAGATTAGCACAGATACGCAGTATTTT. The encoded protein is CASSPRGQISTDTQYF.

This chain links TRBV24-1 with TRBJ2-2; 14 positions match TRBD2. V lost 3 bases to trimming and J lost 6 bases; unmatched junction nucleotides: 5. The CDR3 is made up of 17 amino acids. Germline V gives CDR1 KGHDR, CDR2 SFDVKD. As DNA, the CDR3 is TGTGCCACCAGTGATGTTGGACTAGCGGGAGGCGCCGGGGAGCTGTTTTTT. It specifies CATSDVGLAGGAGELFF.